This is a list of T cell receptor beta chains from one sample in a study of post-analysis software for immune sequencing data. TCRdb independently ran MiXCR on the PCR reads; one entry per CDR3 protein. Among approximately 360,000 distinct CDR3 sequences, approximately 38% were seen once, and the ten largest hold 13%. Sequenced sample: blood. The receptors were gathered from a girl aged 10-17 years with multiple sclerosis. CDR3s include the opening cysteine and the closing phenylalanine or tryptophan. The D gene is left open where the match is weak.

NA TRBJ2-7 TRBV12-2 CASRLVLSGTGGTYEQYF
NA TRBJ2-5 TRBV27 CASRPRGGGGVYQETQYF
TRBD2 TRBJ2-7 TRBV5-1 CASSSGLAVTYEQYF
NA TRBJ1-1 TRBV12-3/TRBV12-4 CASTTAGLNTEAFF
TRBD2 TRBJ2-5 TRBV5-1 CASSLRLAGGRETQYF
TRBD1 TRBJ2-4 TRBV12-3/TRBV12-4 CASSSLRDRVKNIQYF
NA TRBJ1-1 TRBV4-3 CASSQAIVGNTEAFF
NA TRBJ2-5 TRBV20-1 CSAHLSAAETQYF
NA TRBJ2-1 TRBV20-1 CSARGAQATSYNEQFF
NA TRBJ2-2 TRBV29-1 CSVVFGVTNTGELFF
NA TRBJ2-3 TRBV6-5 CASSYSASTDTQYF
NA TRBJ1-5 TRBV6-1 CASSGQVLYQPQHF
NA TRBJ2-7 TRBV29-1 CSVPGREIYEQYF
TRBD1 TRBJ2-3 TRBV5-1 CASSLGFGTELDTQYF
TRBD2 TRBJ2-5 TRBV4-3 CASSQDSGGWETQYF
NA TRBJ2-3 TRBV6-2/TRBV6-3 CASRTTGTRTDTQYF
NA TRBJ1-1 TRBV24-1 CATSDSTQGRGNTEAFF
NA TRBJ1-5 TRBV5-1 CASSLDPTYQPQHF
NA TRBJ2-7 TRBV14 CASSQGRTAAYEQYF
TRBD1 TRBJ1-2 TRBV6-5 CASSYSRKGQGTRGYTF
NA TRBJ1-1 TRBV7-2 CASSKTVRESMNTEAFF
NA NA TRBV5-5 CASTRQALSSYNEQYF
TRBD2 TRBJ2-5 TRBV12-3/TRBV12-4 CASSSSGTSGGETQYF
NA TRBJ2-1 TRBV7-9 CASSPEQVGNEQFF
NA TRBJ2-7 TRBV7-9 CASRPSISYEQYF
TRBD1 TRBJ2-5 TRBV5-1 CASSITGDRETQYF
NA TRBJ2-3 TRBV12-3/TRBV12-4 CASSSLDSTDTQYF
NA TRBJ1-6 TRBV5-1 CASSQVGTYNSPLHF
NA TRBJ2-3 TRBV2 CASTQGPLRADTQYF
NA TRBJ1-2 TRBV24-1 CATSGPDHYYGYTF
TRBD1 TRBJ2-7 TRBV11-2 CASSPINRDRSTYEQYF
NA TRBJ2-1 TRBV12-3/TRBV12-4 CASSLGLGGTYNEQFF
TRBD1 TRBJ1-6 TRBV7-2 CASSPLDRGGPLHF
NA TRBJ1-1 TRBV12-3/TRBV12-4 CASSPALTGRTEAFF
NA TRBJ2-3 TRBV5-1 CASSVQVSTDTQYF
NA TRBJ1-4 TRBV5-1 CASSLVGGAGEKLFF
NA TRBJ1-1 TRBV6-2/TRBV6-3 CASSYPWGRSPEAFF
NA NA TRBV27 CASSLMAGFHEQYF
TRBD2 TRBJ2-4 TRBV9 CASSPLAGGQYGQYF
NA TRBJ2-3 TRBV9 CASSVGEDTQYF
NA TRBJ2-2 TRBV4-2 CASSQESGTMNTGELFF
TRBD2 TRBJ2-3 TRBV7-2 CASIRGAGGHTDTQYF
NA TRBJ2-3 TRBV7-9 CASSLIRDTQYF
NA TRBJ2-4 TRBV6-6 CASSKDPCIQYF
TRBD2 NA TRBV6-5 CASSGLAGYNEQYF
NA TRBJ2-6 TRBV9 CASSTTPRTGLVSGANVLTF
NA TRBJ1-5 TRBV28 CASSPSPGRRNQPQHF
NA TRBJ2-3 TRBV12-3/TRBV12-4 CASSLMEPDTQYF
NA TRBJ1-4 TRBV20-1 CSALDRLEEKLFF
NA TRBJ1-2 TRBV29-1 CTMEDLYGYTF
NA TRBJ2-3 TRBV4-3 CASSQDRDSTDTQYF
TRBD1 TRBJ1-1 TRBV11-2 CASSLATDRAIRTEAFF
TRBD1 TRBJ1-1 TRBV10-3 CAIRRQGTPNTEAFF
NA TRBJ1-3 TRBV6-5 CASSPTGNTIYF
NA TRBJ2-1 TRBV7-9 CAIPRPYNEQFF
TRBD1 TRBJ1-1 TRBV6-5 CASSRTGGGTEAFF
NA TRBJ2-5 TRBV12-3/TRBV12-4 CASSSGDGLETQYF
NA TRBJ2-2 TRBV29-1 CSVSPTDDGELFF